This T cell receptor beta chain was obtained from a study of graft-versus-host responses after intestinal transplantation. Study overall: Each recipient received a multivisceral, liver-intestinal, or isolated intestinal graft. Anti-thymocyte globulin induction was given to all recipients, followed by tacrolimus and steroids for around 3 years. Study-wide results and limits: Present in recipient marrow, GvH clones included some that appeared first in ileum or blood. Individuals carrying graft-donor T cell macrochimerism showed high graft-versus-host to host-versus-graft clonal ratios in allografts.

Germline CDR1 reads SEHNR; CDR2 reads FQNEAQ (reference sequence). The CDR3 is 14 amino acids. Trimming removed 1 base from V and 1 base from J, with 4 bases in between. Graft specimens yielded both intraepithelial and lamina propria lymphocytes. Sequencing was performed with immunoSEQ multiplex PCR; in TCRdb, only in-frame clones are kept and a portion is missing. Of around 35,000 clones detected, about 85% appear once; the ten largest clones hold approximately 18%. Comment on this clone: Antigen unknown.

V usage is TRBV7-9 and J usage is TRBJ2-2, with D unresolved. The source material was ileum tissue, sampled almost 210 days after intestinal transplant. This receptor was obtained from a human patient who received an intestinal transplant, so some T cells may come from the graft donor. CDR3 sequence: CASSLVLNTGELFF. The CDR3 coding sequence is TGTGCCAGCAGCTTAGTACTGAACACCGGGGAGCTGTTTTTT.